What follows is one T cell receptor (beta chain) and its context. V gave up 4 bases and J gave up 6 bases, with 13 bases separating them. This CDR3 spans 14 amino acids. Per germline, CDR1 LNHDA and CDR2 SQIVND (reference sequence). These data originate in a study of blood T cell repertoires in COVID-19. Study information: Sites across the United States, Italy and Spain contributed samples from acute and convalescent COVID-19. PBMCs, B-cell-depleted T cells, or T cells provided the cDNA or gDNA that made up the material.

Authors' analysis steps: Reference gene primer amplification gave nucleated cell count estimates. TCRdb's copy holds only in-frame clones and misses some; the assay was immunoSEQ multiplex PCR. V, J and clone size derive from that table, while D and trimming were established from the DNA sequence. The sample comprises 88,000 or so clones, roughly 87% of which are singletons, and 3.8% rests with the top ten. The chain employs TRBV19 and TRBJ2-1; D might be TRBD2 (5 bases). The TCR sequence derives from a man aged 55-75 years with acute or convalescent COVID-19. Sequencing was carried out using peripheral blood. CDR3 loop: CASSTISGINEQFF. The CDR3 DNA reads as TGTGCCAGTAGTACTATCTCGGGGATCAATGAGCAGTTCTTC.